The 10 T cell receptor beta chains listed next were all sequenced from one sample in a study of shared clonotypes between healthy human individuals. Only in-frame clones appear in the TCRdb table, and some are missing; sequencing was by immunoSEQ multiplex PCR. Among about 1.1 million clones, 75% to 85% were seen once, and the ten largest hold under 0.6%. The specimen sequenced was memory CD4+ T cells from PBMCs. Subset noted: CD45RA-negative fraction. The receptors stem from a man between 18 and 35 years old in good health. Some clones in this sample may be carry-over from other donors' samples.

With regard to this clone: The sample holds other DNA sequences that translate to the same CDR3. The chain recombines TRBV18 with TRBJ2-5, with D possibly matching TRBD1 (5 bases). Trimming took 1 base from V and 4 from J, leaving 7 bases between them. CDR3 length: 13 residues. From germline, CDR1 is KGHSH and CDR2 LQKENI. The CDR3 DNA reads as TGTGCCAGCTCACCACAAGGGGCAGAGACCCAGTACTTC. Encoded protein: CASSPQGAETQYF.

This rearrangement joins TRBV5-4 to TRBJ2-1; no reliable D call. Deletions cut 3 bases from V and 0 bases from J, with 10 bases between. The CDR3 is 15 amino acids. Germline V CDR1 and CDR2: SGHNT, YYREEE (reference sequence). CDR3 DNA sequence: TGTGCCAGCAGCTCCGACCCGAACTCCTACAATGAGCAGTTCTTC. Its translation: CASSSDPNSYNEQFF.

CDR3 residues: CASSYHSQETQYF. The CDR3 DNA reads TGTGCCAGCAGCTATCATTCTCAAGAGACCCAGTACTTC. V gene TRBV9 combines with J gene TRBJ2-5; no definite D call. Germline CDR1 is SGDLS and CDR2 is YYNGEE. The V gene lost 4 bases and the J gene lost 2 bases, with 9 bases spanning the gap. The CDR3 spans 13 residues.

The J gene is TRBJ1-5, the V gene TRBV18, with D perhaps matching TRBD1 (5 bases). This CDR3 contains 15 residues. Germline CDR1 reads KGHSH; CDR2 reads LQKENI. Trimming shortened V by 5 bases and J by 4 bases, and 15 bases separated the two germline ends. CDR3 loop: CASSMGPPGNQPQHF. The CDR3 DNA is TGTGCCAGCTCAATGGGACCGCCCGGTAATCAGCCCCAGCATTTT. Full variable domain (rest looked up from reference TRBV18 and TRBJ1-5): NAGVMQNPRHLVRRRGQEARLRCSPMKGHSHVYWYRQLPEEGLKFMVYLQKENIIDESGMPKERFSAEFPKEGPSILRIQQVVRGDSAAYFCASSMGPPGNQPQHFGDGTRLSIL.

The CDR3 DNA sequence: TGCGCCAGCGGGCTACTAGCGGGGTCCTACAATGAGCAGTTCTTC. Translating gives CASGLLAGSYNEQFF. The chain recombines TRBV5-1 with TRBJ2-1; 10 bases map to TRBD2. The germline gives CDR1 SGHRS, CDR2 YFSETQ. Trimming took 7 bases from V and 1 from J; bases not matched to a gene: 5. CDR3 size: 15 residues.

The V and J genes are TRBV6-5 and TRBJ2-7, with D maybe TRBD1 (6 bases). The V gene lost 8 bases and the J gene lost 2 bases, with 13 bases spanning the gap. The CDR3 extends over 13 amino acids. Germline CDR1 and CDR2: MNHEY and SVGAGI. The CDR3 DNA reads as TGTGCCAGCCGAAAAAACAGGGCCTACGAGCAGTACTTC. Translated: CASRKNRAYEQYF.

The V and J genes are TRBV5-1 and TRBJ2-7; 9 bases map to TRBD1. The germline gives CDR1 SGHRS, CDR2 YFSETQ. Trimming cost V 6 bases and J 6 bases; bases outside gene matches: 13. The CDR3 runs 15 residues. The DNA for the CDR3 is TGCGCCAGCACCCTAACGTGGACAGGGGACGGCGAGCAGTACTTC. Translating it yields CASTLTWTGDGEQYF.

This clone showed up just a few times. The gene calls are TRBV5-1 and TRBJ1-2; D uncertain. Trimming shortened V by 3 bases and J by 7 bases, and 16 bases separated the two germline ends. Germline V gene data show CDR1 as SGHRS and CDR2 as YFSETQ. The CDR3 runs 14 residues. The CDR3 sequence is CASSSQVLRAGYTF. The CDR3 DNA is TGCGCCAGCAGCTCGCAGGTCCTTCGGGCTGGCTACACCTTC.

A note on this clone: Other nucleotide sequences from this sample produce the same CDR3. The chain carries TRBV18 and TRBJ2-7, with 10 bases aligning to TRBD1. This CDR3 region has 14 residues. The trim removed 6 bases at V and 1 base at J, leaving 3 bases unmatched. Germline lookup yields CDR1 KGHSH and CDR2 LQKENI. CDR3 nucleotides: TGTGCCAGCTCTCGGGACAGGGGATCCTACGAGCAGTACTTC. Its translation is CASSRDRGSYEQYF.

The chain joins TRBV4-1 to TRBJ1-2; perhaps TRBD1 as D (5 bases). CDR1 is MGHRA, CDR2 YSYEKL, per germline. The CDR3 spans 13 residues. The V gene lost 5 bases and the J gene lost 8 bases, with 15 bases spanning the gap. CDR3 residues: CASSYRGIEGYTF. CDR3 bases: TGCGCCAGCAGCTACCGGGGGATTGAAGGCTACACCTTC.